The sample holds many counts of the clone carrying this T cell receptor beta chain. Researchers made TCR beta libraries by using iRepertoire HTBI primers and running Arm-PCR on CDR3 regions. TCRdb re-called the multiplex PCR reads through MiXCR, storing one row per CDR3 protein. Of 200,000 to 250,000 distinct CDR3 sequences in the sample, roughly 21% are singletons; the top ten hold about 14%. This entry comes from a study of regulatory T cells in long-lasting Graves disease. Trimming took off 1 base at V and 6 bases at J, with 12 bases between the two ends. Germline values: CDR1 MGHRA, CDR2 YSYEKL. The CDR3 runs 15 residues. Time point reported: newly diagnosed GD, antithyroid drugs for less than 3 months. Extracted PBMC RNA gave rise to the TCR library.

This TCR was sampled from a female donor with Graves disease. Sequencing used peripheral blood mononuclear cells (PBMCs), obtained at new diagnosis, from a patient treated with antithyroid drugs. The chain uses TRBV4-1 and TRBJ2-2; tentatively, D is TRBD1 (5 bases). CDR3 sequence reads: CASSQVTVQSGELFF. CDR3 nucleotides: TGCGCCAGCAGCCAAGTGACAGTTCAATCCGGGGAGCTGTTTTTT.